Ten or more counts support the clone carrying this T cell receptor (beta chain). This entry is derived from a study of regulatory T cells in long-lasting Graves disease. Described time point: newly diagnosed GD, antithyroid drugs for less than 3 months. Extracted RNA from PBMCs served as the source of the TCR library. To make TCR beta libraries, researchers used iRepertoire HTBI primers and Arm-PCR of CDR3 regions. TCRdb called the multiplex PCR reads again in MiXCR, with one record for every CDR3 protein. The data show a few hundred thousand distinct CDR3 sequences, 16% seen once. J gave up 7 bases and V 8 bases, and 10 bases lay outside the gene matches. CDR1 SGHAT and CDR2 FQNNGV come from the germline V gene. There are 15 residues in the CDR3. This sample was shared with a second study, whose subject was T cells in Graves' hyperthyroidism and ophthalmopathy.

Sample: peripheral blood mononuclear cells (PBMCs), taken at new diagnosis, from a patient treated with antithyroid drugs. The clonotype comes from a man aged 35 to 55 with Graves disease. The chain links TRBV11-2 to TRBJ2-1; 11 nucleotides line up with TRBD1. In DNA, the CDR3 is TGTGCCAGCCTATCCCGGGACAGGGGGAAGAATGAGCAGTTCTTC. It translates to CASLSRDRGKNEQFF.